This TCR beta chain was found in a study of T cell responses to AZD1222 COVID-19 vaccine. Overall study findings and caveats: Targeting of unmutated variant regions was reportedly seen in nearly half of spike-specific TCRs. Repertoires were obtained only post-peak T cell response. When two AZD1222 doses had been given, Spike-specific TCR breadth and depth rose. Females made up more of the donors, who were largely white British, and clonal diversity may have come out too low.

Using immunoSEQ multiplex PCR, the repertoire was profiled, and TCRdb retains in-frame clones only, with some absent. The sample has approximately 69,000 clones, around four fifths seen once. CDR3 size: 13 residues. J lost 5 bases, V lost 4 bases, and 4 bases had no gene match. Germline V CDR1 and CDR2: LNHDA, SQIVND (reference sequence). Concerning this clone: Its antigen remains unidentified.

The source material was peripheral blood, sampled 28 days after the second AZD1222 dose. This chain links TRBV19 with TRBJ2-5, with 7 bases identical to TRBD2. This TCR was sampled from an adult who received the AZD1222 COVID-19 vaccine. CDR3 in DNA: TGTGCCAGTAGTACGCGGGGGAGCGAGACCCAGTACTTC. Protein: CASSTRGSETQYF. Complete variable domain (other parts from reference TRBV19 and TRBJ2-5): DGGITQSPKYLFRKEGQNVTLSCEQNLNHDAMYWYRQDPGQGLRLIYYSQIVNDFQKGDIAEGYSVSREKKESFPLTVTSAQKNPTAFYLCASSTRGSETQYFGPGTRLLVL.